This TCR beta chain was profiled in a study of OX40 agonist ivuxolimab in advanced cancers. Researchers took blood at baseline, on cycle 4 day 1, and on cycle 7 day 1. The CDR3 covers 15 residues. CDR1 is SNHLY, CDR2 FYNNEI, per germline. The junction had 9 bases not matched to a gene; V was cut back by 7 bases and J by 0 bases. The assay was immunoSEQ multiplex PCR, and TCRdb's table has in-frame clones only and misses some. In the table there are 55,000 to 75,000 clones, about 89% of which are singletons. The sequence was obtained from an adult with an advanced solid tumor such as melanoma, head and neck, liver or kidney cancer. This chain joins TRBV2 and TRBJ2-7; 7 bases map to TRBD1. Here the sequenced sample was CD4+ or CD8+ T cells sorted from blood, taken in a trial of the OX40 agonist ivuxolimab. CDR3 in DNA: TGTGCCAGCATTCCACAGGGGACCCTCTCCTACGAGCAGTACTTC. This encodes CASIPQGTLSYEQYF.